This TCR beta chain was recovered during a study of Graves' ophthalmopathy and Graves' hyperthyroidism. Study information: Cases classed as stable hyperthyroidism had no ophthalmopathy within 18 months of follow-up.

Using RNA transcripts, the TCR beta CDR3 regions were amplified. RT-PCR with HTBI primers came first, then second-round multiplex PCR. TCRdb recomputed calls from the multiplex PCR reads with MiXCR, one row per CDR3 protein. Of over a million distinct CDR3 sequences detected, 35% to 40% appear once; the ten largest clones hold 8.5% to 14%. This clonotype was counted at least ten times. In this cohort, patients with other autoimmune diseases, uncontrolled infections, pregnancy or lactation were excluded. V was pared by 6 bases and J by 11 bases, with 6 bases of the junction left unmatched. CDR3 length equals 13 residues. CDR1 is LNHDA and CDR2 is SQIVND in the germline V gene (reference sequence).

This chain joins TRBV19 and TRBJ2-7; 14 bases match TRBD2. The sequence came from an adult man with Graves' hyperthyroidism. Source material: peripheral blood or thyroid tissue (not recorded which). For the CDR3, the DNA is TGTGCCAGTAGGGGGACTAGCGGGAGTTGGAAGTACTTC. This gives the protein CASRGTSGSWKYF.